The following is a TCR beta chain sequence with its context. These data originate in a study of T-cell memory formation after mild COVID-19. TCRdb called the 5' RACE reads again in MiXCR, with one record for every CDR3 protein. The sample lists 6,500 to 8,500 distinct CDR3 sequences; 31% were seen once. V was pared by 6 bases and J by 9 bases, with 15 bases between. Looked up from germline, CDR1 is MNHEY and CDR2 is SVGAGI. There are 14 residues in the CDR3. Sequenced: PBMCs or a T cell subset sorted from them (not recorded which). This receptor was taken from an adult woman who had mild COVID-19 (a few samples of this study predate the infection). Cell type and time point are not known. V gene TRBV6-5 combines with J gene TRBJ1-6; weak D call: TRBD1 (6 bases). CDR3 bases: TGTGCCAGCAGGAAGACAGGCCTGGGTTCACCCCTCCACTTT. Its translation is CASRKTGLGSPLHF.